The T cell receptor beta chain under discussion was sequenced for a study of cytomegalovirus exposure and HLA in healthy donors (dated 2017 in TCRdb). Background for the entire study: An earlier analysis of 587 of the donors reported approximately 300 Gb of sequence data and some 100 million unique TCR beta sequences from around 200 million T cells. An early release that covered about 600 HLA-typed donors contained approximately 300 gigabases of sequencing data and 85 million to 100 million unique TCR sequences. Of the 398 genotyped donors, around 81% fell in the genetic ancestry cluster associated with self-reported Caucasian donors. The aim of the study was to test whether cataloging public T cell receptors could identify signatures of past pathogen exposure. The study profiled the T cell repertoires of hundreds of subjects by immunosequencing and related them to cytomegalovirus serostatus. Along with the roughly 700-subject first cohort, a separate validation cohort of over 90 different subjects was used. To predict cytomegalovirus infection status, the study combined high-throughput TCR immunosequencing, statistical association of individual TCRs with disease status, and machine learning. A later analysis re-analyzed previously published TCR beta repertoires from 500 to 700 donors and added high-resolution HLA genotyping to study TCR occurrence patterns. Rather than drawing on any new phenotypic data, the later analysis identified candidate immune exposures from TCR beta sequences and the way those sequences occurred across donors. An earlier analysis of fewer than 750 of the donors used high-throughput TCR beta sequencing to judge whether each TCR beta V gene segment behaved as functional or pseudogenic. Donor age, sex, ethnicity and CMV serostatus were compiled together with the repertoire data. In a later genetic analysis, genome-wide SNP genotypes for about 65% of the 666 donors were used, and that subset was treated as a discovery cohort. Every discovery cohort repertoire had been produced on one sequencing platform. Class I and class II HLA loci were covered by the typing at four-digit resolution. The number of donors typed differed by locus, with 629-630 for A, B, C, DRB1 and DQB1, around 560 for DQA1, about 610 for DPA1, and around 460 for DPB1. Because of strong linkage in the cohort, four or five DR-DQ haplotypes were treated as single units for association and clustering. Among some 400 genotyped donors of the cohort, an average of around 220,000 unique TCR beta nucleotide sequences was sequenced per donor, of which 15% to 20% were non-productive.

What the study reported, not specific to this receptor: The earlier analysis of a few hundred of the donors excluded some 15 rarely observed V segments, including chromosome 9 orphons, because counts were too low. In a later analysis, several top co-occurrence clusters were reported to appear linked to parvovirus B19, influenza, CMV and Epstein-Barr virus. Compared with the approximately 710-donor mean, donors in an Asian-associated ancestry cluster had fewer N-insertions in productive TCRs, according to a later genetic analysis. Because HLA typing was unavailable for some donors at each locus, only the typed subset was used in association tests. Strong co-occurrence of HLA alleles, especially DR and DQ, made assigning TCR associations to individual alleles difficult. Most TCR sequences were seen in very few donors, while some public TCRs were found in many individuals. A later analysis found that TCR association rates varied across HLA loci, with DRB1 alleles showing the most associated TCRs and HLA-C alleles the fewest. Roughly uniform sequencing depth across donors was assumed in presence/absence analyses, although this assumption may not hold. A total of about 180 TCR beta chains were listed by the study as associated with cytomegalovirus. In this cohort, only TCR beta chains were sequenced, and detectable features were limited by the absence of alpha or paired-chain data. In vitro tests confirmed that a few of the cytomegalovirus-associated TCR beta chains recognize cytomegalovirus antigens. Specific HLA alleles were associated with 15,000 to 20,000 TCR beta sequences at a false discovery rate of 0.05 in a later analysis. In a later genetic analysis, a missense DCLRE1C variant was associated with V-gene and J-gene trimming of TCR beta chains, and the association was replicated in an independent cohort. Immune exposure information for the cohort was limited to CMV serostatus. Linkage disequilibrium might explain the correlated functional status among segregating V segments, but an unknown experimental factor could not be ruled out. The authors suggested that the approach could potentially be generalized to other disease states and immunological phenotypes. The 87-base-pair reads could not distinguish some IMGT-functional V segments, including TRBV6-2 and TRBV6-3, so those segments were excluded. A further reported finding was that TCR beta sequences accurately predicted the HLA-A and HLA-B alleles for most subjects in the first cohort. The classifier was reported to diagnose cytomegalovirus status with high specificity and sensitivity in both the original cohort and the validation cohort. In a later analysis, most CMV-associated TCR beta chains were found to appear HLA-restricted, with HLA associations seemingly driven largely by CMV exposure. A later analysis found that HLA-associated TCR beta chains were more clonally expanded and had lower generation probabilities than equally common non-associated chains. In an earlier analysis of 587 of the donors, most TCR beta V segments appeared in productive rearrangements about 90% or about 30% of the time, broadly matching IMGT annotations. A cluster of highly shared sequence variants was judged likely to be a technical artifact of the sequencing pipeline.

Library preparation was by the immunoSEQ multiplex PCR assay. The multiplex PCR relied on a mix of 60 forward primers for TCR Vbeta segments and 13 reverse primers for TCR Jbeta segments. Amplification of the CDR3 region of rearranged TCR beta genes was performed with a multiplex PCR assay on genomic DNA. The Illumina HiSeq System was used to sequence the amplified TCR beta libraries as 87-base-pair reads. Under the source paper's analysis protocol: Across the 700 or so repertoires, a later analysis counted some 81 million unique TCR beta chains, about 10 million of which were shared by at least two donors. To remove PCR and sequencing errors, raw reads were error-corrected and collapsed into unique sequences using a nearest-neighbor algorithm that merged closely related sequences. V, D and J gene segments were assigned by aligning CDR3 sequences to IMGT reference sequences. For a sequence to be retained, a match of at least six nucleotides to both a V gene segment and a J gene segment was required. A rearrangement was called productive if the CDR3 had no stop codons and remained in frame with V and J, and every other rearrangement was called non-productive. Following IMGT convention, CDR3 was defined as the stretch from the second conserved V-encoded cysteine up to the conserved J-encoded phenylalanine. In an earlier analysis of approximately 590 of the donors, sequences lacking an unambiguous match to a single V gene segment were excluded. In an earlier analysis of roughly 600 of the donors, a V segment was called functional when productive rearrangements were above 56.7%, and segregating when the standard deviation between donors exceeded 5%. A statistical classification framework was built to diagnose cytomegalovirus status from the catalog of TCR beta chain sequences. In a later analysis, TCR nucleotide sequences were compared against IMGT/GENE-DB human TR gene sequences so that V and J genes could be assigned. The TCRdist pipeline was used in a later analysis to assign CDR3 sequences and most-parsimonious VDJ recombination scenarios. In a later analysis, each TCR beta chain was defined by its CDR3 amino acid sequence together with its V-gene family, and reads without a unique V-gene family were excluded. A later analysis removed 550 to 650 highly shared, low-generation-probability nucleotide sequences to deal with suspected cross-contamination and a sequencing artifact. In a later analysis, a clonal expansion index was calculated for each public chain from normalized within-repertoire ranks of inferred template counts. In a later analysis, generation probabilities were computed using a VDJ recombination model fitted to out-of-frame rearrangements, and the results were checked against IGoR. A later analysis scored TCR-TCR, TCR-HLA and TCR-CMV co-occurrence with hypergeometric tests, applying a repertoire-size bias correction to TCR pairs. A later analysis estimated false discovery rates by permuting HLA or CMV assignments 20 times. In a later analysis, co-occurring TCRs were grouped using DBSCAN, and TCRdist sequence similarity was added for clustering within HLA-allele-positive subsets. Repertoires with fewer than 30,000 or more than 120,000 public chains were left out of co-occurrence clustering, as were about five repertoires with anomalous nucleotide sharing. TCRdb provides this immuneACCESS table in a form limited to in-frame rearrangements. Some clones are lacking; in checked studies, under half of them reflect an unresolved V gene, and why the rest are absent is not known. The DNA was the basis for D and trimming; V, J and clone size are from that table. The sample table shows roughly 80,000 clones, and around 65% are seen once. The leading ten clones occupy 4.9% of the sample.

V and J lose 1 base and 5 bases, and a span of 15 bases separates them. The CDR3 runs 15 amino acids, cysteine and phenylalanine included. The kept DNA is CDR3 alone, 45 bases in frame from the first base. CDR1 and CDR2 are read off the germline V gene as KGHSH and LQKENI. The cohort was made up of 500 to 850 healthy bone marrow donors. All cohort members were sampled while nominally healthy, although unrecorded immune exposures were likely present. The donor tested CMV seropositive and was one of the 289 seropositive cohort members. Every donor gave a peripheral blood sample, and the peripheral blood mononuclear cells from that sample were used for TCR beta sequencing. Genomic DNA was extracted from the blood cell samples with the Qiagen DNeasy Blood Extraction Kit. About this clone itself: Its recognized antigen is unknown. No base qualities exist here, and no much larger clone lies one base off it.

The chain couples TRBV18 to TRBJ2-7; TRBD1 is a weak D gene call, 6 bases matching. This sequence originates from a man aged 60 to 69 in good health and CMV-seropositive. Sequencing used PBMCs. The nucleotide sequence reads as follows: TGTGCCAGCTCACCACGTTTACAGGGCAAGCACGAGCAGTACTTC. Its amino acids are CASSPRLQGKHEQYF.